Listed below are T cell receptor beta chains from one sample, sequenced in a study of cytomegalovirus exposure and HLA in healthy donors. TCRdb keeps only in-frame clones here, not all; method: immunoSEQ multiplex PCR. The sample consists of 85,000 to 120,000 clones, approximately 90% of them appearing once. The sequenced sample was PBMCs. The receptors stem from a woman aged 18-29 years in good health and CMV-seropositive. Each CDR3 is given with its conserved first and last residue. The D gene is left open where the match is weak. Only part of the rows carry a size: once, few, many, or a class if the clone is expanded.

D gene: TRBD1
J gene: TRBJ2-7
V gene: TRBV6-1
clone size: .
CDR3 DNA: TGTGCCAGCAGTGAACCGGGGACAGGGGGCTACGAGCAGTACTTC
CDR3 protein: CASSEPGTGGYEQYF

D gene: .
J gene: TRBJ2-2
V gene: TRBV4-1
clone size: .
CDR3 DNA: TGCGCCAGCAGCCAAGTCGGAGGCGGCGGGGAGCTGTTTTTT
CDR3 protein: CASSQVGGGGELFF

D gene: TRBD2
J gene: TRBJ2-1
V gene: TRBV7-8
clone size: .
CDR3 DNA: TGTGCCAGCAGCTTAGTAGAGCGGGGGCTGAACAATGAGCAGTTCTTC
CDR3 protein: CASSLVERGLNNEQFF

D gene: .
J gene: TRBJ2-7
V gene: TRBV5-1
clone size: few
CDR3 DNA: TGCGCCAGCAGCTTACCTACCTACGAGCAGTACTTC
CDR3 protein: CASSLPTYEQYF

D gene: TRBD2
J gene: TRBJ2-1
V gene: TRBV10-2
clone size: once
CDR3 DNA: TGCGCCAGCAGCCTAGCGGGGGGCAACAATGAGCAGTTCTTC
CDR3 protein: CASSLAGGNNEQFF

D gene: .
J gene: TRBJ1-6
V gene: TRBV15
clone size: .
CDR3 DNA: TGTGCCACCAGCAGAGTCGCAGGGACTTATAATTCACCCCTCCACTTT
CDR3 protein: CATSRVAGTYNSPLHF

D gene: .
J gene: TRBJ1-5
V gene: TRBV28
clone size: .
CDR3 DNA: TGTGCCAGCAGGAGCCGGGGAAATCAGCCCCAGCATTTT
CDR3 protein: CASRSRGNQPQHF

D gene: .
J gene: TRBJ2-6
V gene: TRBV18
clone size: .
CDR3 DNA: TGTGCCAGCTCACCAAGCGGACCTTCTGGGGCCAACGTCCTGACTTTC
CDR3 protein: CASSPSGPSGANVLTF

D gene: TRBD1
J gene: TRBJ1-4
V gene: TRBV2
clone size: once
CDR3 DNA: TGTGCCAGCAGTTACAGGGGTCCTGGCGAAAAACTGTTTTTT
CDR3 protein: CASSYRGPGEKLFF

D gene: TRBD1
J gene: TRBJ1-5
V gene: TRBV19
clone size: .
CDR3 DNA: TGTGCCAGTAGATTACAGGGGAGCCCTAGCAATCAGCCCCAGCATTTT
CDR3 protein: CASRLQGSPSNQPQHF

D gene: TRBD1
J gene: TRBJ1-4
V gene: TRBV15
clone size: .
CDR3 DNA: TGTGCCACCAGCACAGGGACAGGGAGTAATGAAAAACTGTTTTTT
CDR3 protein: CATSTGTGSNEKLFF

D gene: .
J gene: TRBJ2-3
V gene: TRBV19
clone size: once
CDR3 DNA: TGTGCCAGACTGGCAGGATTCCCAGATACGCAGTATTTT
CDR3 protein: CARLAGFPDTQYF

D gene: .
J gene: TRBJ2-5
V gene: TRBV6-5
clone size: once
CDR3 DNA: TGTGCCAGCGGGCCGCAGGGGGGAGACCAAGAGACCCAGTACTTC
CDR3 protein: CASGPQGGDQETQYF

D gene: .
J gene: TRBJ2-1
V gene: TRBV9
clone size: .
CDR3 DNA: TGTGCCAGCAGCGTAGGACAGGTCTTGGCCTACAATGAGCAGTTCTTC
CDR3 protein: CASSVGQVLAYNEQFF

D gene: .
J gene: TRBJ2-2
V gene: TRBV19
clone size: .
CDR3 DNA: TGTGCCAGTACCTACAGGGCGAACACCGGGGAGCTGTTTTTT
CDR3 protein: CASTYRANTGELFF

D gene: .
J gene: TRBJ2-7
V gene: TRBV11-2
clone size: .
CDR3 DNA: TGTGCCAGCAGCCCCGGACTTGTCTCCTACGAGCAGTACTTC
CDR3 protein: CASSPGLVSYEQYF

D gene: .
J gene: TRBJ2-1
V gene: TRBV11-3
clone size: .
CDR3 DNA: TGTGCCAGCAGCCCCTCGGGGGTGTCCTACAATGAGCAGTTCTTC
CDR3 protein: CASSPSGVSYNEQFF

D gene: .
J gene: TRBJ2-1
V gene: TRBV11-3
clone size: .
CDR3 DNA: TGTGCCAGCAGCTTAGTTGGAGGGGGCGCGGACAATGAGCAGTTCTTC
CDR3 protein: CASSLVGGGADNEQFF

D gene: .
J gene: TRBJ1-5
V gene: TRBV6-5
clone size: once
CDR3 DNA: TGTGCCAGCAGATCAGACAGGAATCAGCCCCAGCATTTT
CDR3 protein: CASRSDRNQPQHF

D gene: .
J gene: TRBJ1-4
V gene: TRBV2
clone size: few
CDR3 DNA: TGTGCCAGCAGCTCCCCTGGGGCGAGGAAGCGAAAACTGTTTTTT
CDR3 protein: CASSSPGARKRKLFF